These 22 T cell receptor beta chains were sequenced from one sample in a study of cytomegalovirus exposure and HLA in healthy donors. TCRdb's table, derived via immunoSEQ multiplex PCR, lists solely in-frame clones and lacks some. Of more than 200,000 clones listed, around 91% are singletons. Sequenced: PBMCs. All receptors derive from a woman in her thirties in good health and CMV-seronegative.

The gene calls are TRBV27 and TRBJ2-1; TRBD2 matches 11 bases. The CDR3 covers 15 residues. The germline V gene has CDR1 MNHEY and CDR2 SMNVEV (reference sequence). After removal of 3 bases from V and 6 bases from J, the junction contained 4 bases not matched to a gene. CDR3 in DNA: TGTGCCAGCAGTTTCCAACTAGCGGGAGCCAATGAGCAGTTCTTC. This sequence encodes CASSFQLAGANEQFF.

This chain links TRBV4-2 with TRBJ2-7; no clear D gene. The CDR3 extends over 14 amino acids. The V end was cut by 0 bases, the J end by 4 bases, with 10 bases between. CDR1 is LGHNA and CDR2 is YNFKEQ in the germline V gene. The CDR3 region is CASSQEIGSYEQYF. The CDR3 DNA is TGTGCCAGCAGCCAAGAGATCGGCTCTTACGAGCAGTACTTC.

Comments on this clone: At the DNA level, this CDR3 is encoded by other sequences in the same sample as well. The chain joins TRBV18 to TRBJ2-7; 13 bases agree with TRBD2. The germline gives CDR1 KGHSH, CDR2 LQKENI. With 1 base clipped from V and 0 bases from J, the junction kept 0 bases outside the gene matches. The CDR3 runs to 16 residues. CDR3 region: CASSPRTSGSSYEQYF. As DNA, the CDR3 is TGTGCCAGCTCACCACGGACTAGCGGGAGCTCCTACGAGCAGTACTTC. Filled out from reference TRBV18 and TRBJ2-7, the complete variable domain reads NAGVMQNPRHLVRRRGQEARLRCSPMKGHSHVYWYRQLPEEGLKFMVYLQKENIIDESGMPKERFSAEFPKEGPSILRIQQVVRGDSAAYFCASSPRTSGSSYEQYFGPGTRLTVT.

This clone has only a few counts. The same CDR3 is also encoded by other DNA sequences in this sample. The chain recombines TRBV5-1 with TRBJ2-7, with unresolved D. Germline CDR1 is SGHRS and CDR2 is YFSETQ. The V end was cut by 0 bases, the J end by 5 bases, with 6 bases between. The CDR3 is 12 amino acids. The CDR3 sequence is CASSLVGDEQYF. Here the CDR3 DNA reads TGCGCCAGCAGCTTGGTGGGTGACGAGCAGTACTTC.

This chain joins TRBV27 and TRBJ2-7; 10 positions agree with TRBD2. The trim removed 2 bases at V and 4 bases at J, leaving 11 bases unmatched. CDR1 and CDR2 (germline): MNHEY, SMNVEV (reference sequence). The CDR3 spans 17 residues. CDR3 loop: CASSLRGPPGLAYEQYF. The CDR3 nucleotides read TGTGCCAGCAGTTTAAGGGGGCCGCCGGGACTAGCGTACGAGCAGTACTTC.

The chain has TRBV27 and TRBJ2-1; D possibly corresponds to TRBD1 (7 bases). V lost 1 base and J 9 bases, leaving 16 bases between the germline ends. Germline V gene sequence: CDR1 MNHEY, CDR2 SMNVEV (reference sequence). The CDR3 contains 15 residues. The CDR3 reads CASSLFGGGGGEQFF. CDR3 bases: TGTGCCAGCAGTTTATTCGGAGGGGGCGGTGGTGAGCAGTTCTTC.

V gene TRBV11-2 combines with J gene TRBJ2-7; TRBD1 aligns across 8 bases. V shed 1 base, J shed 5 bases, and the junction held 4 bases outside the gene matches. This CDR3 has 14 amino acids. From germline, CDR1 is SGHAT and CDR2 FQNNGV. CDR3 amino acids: CASSLGDRINEQYF. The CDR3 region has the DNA TGTGCCAGCAGCTTAGGGGACAGGATAAACGAGCAGTACTTC.

CDR3 loop: CASSVDGQGGTEAFF. The CDR3 nucleotides read TGTGCCAGCAGCGTAGACGGACAGGGAGGCACTGAAGCTTTCTTT. This chain joins TRBV9 and TRBJ1-1; TRBD1 matches 8 bases. This CDR3 comprises 15 residues. Germline trimming cut 0 bases from V and 4 bases from J; bases unmatched to any gene: 5. Germline V CDR1 and CDR2: SGDLS, YYNGEE.

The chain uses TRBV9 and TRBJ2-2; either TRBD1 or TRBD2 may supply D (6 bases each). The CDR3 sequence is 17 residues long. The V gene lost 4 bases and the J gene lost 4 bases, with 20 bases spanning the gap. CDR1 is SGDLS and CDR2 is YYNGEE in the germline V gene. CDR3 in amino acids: CASSPPAGGPGTGELFF. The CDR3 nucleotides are TGTGCCAGCAGCCCCCCAGCCGGGGGCCCTGGCACCGGGGAGCTGTTTTTT.

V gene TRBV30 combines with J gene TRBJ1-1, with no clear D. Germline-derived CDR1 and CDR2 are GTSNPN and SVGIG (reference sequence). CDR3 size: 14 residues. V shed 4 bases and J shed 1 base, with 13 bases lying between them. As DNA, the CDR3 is TGTGCCTGGAAGTCCTCCGTGAAGAACACTGAAGCTTTCTTT. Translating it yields CAWKSSVKNTEAFF.

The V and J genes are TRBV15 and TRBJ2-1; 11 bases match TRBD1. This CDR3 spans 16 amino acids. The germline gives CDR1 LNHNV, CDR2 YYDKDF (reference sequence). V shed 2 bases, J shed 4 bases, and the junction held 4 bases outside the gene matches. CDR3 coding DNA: TGTGCCACCAGCAGAACGGGACAGGGGGAGTACAATGAGCAGTTCTTC. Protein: CATSRTGQGEYNEQFF.

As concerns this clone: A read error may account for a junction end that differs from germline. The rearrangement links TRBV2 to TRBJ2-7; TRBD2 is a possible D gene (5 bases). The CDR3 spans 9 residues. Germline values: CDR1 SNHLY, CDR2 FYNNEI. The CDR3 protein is CVRVYEQYF. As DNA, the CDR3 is TGCGTGAGGGTCTACGAGCAGTACTTC.

The CDR3 spells CASSPTSDSYEQYF. For the CDR3, the DNA is TGTGCCAGCAGTCCGACTAGCGACTCCTACGAGCAGTACTTC. V usage is TRBV28 and J usage is TRBJ2-7, with 8 bases aligning to TRBD2. The CDR3 is 14 amino acids. The junction had 3 bases not matched to a gene; V was cut back by 5 bases and J by 0 bases. Germline CDR1 is MDHEN and CDR2 is SYDVKM.

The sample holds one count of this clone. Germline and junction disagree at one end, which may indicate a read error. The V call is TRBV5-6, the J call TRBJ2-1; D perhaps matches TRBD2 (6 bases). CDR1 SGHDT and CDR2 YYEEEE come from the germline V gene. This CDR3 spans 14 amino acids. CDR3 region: CASGFGSSYNEQFF. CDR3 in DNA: TGTGCCAGCGGCTTCGGGAGCTCCTACAATGAGCAGTTCTTC.

This CDR3 is CASSDPDTHGYTF. DNA for the CDR3: TGTGCCAGCAGTGACCCAGACACGCATGGCTACACCTTC. The chain is built from TRBV6-1 and TRBJ1-2; the D is unclear. Germline CDR1 and CDR2: MNHNS and SASEGT. The germline V and J ends were trimmed by 3 bases and 6 bases, with 11 bases remaining between them. This CDR3 contains 13 residues.

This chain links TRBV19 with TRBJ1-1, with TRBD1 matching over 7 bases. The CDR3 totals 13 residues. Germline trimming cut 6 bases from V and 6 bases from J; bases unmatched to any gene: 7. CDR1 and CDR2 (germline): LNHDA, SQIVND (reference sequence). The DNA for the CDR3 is TGTGCCAGTAGCGTCGGACAGGTAGCTGAAGCTTTCTTT. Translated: CASSVGQVAEAFF.

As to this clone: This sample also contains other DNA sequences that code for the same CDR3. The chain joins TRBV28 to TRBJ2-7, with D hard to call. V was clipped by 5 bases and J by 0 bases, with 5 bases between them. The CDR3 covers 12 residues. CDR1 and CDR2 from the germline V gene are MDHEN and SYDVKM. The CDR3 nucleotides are TGTGCCAGCAGTCCCAGCTCCTACGAGCAGTACTTC. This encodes CASSPSSYEQYF.

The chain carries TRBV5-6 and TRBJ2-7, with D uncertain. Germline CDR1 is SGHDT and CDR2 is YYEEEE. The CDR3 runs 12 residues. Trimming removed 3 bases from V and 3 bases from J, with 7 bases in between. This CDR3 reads CASSSSSYEQYF. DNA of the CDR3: TGTGCCAGCAGCTCCTCGAGCTACGAGCAGTACTTC.

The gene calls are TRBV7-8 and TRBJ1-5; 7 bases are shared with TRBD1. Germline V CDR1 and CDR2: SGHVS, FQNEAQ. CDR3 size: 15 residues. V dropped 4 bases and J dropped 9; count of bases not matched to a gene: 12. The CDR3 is CASSSTRTGARPQHF. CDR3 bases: TGTGCCAGCAGCTCGACCCGGACAGGCGCGCGGCCCCAGCATTTT.

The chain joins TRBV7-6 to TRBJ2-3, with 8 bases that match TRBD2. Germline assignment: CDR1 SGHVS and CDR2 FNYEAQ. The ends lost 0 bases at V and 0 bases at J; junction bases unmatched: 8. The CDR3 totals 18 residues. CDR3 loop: CASSLATSAGGSTDTQYF. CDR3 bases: TGTGCCAGCAGCTTAGCGACTTCGGCGGGGGGTAGCACAGATACGCAGTATTTT.

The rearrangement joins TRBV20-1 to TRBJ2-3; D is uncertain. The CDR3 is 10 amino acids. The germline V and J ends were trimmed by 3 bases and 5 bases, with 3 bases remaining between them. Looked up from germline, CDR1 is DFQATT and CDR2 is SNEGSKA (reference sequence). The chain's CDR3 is CSASIDTQYF. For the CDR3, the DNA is TGCAGTGCTAGTATAGATACGCAGTATTTT.

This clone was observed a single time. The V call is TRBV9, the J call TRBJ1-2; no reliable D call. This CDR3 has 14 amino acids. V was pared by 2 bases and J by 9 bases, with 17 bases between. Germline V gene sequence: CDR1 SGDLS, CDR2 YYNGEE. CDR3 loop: CASSVGTGSLSYTF. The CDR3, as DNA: TGTGCCAGCAGCGTGGGAACCGGGAGTTTAAGCTACACCTTC.